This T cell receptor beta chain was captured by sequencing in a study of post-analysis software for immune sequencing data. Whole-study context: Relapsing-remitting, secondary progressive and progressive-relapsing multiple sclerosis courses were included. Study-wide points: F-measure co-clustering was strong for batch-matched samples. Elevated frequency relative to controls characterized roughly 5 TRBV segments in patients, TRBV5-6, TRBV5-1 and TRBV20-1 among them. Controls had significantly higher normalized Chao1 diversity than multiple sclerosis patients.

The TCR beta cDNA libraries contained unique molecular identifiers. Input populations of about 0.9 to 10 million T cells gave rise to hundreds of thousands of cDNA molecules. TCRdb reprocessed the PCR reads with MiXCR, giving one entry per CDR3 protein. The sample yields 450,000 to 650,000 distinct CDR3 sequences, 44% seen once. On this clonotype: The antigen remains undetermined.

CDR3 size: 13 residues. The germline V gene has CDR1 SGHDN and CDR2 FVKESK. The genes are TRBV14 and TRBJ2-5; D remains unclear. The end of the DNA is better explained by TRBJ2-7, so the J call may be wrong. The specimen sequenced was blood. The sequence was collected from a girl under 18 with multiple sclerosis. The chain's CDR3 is CASSQVDNIEQYF. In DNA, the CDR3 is TGTGCCAGCAGCCAGGTCGACAACATCGAGCAGTACTTC.